Listed below are T cell receptor beta chains from one sample, sequenced in a study of human T cells and chemical hapten exposure. From the RACE reads, TCRdb called clonotypes with MiXCR, one entry per CDR3 protein. This table holds approximately 350,000 distinct CDR3 sequences, around 7% found once. Source: whole blood, taken in connection with sensitization to the hapten diphenylcyclopropenone (DPC). The receptors shown here come from a woman aged 18-29 years with alopecia areata. Some clones in this sample may be carry-over from other donors' samples. Both conserved end residues are part of each CDR3. Fields, in order: CDR3 protein, CDR3 DNA, D gene, V gene, J gene, clone size. A D gene is named only where the DNA matches it firmly. Clone size appears in some rows only: once, few, many, or a class for an expanded clone.

cdr3_aa: CASSPDRVGTGELFF
cdr3_nt: TGCGCCAGCAGCCCCGACAGGGTGGGGACCGGGGAGCTGTTTTTT
d_call: TRBD1
v_call: TRBV4-3
j_call: TRBJ2-2
clone_size: few

cdr3_aa: CASSVAPQDAEKLFF
cdr3_nt: TGTGCCAGCAGCGTAGCTCCCCAGGACGCTGAAAAACTGTTTTTT
d_call: -
v_call: TRBV9
j_call: TRBJ1-4
clone_size: -

cdr3_aa: CASSRNSATNEKLFF
cdr3_nt: TGTGCCAGCAGCCGCAACAGTGCAACTAATGAAAAACTGTTTTTT
d_call: -
v_call: TRBV9
j_call: TRBJ1-4
clone_size: few

cdr3_aa: CASSQAGDLNYGYTF
cdr3_nt: TGTGCCAGCAGCCAGGCCGGAGACCTGAACTATGGCTACACCTTC
d_call: -
v_call: TRBV4-2
j_call: TRBJ1-2
clone_size: -

cdr3_aa: CASSLDFRGKYQETQYF
cdr3_nt: TGTGCCAGCAGCTTAGATTTCCGGGGAAAGTACCAAGAGACCCAGTACTTC
d_call: -
v_call: TRBV7-9
j_call: TRBJ2-5
clone_size: few

cdr3_aa: CTSSSKISELAVYNEQFF
cdr3_nt: TGCACCAGCAGCTCCAAGATATCAGAACTAGCGGTCTACAATGAGCAGTTCTTC
d_call: -
v_call: TRBV1
j_call: TRBJ2-1
clone_size: -

cdr3_aa: CASSLEENSPLHF
cdr3_nt: TGTGCCAGCAGCTTAGAGGAGAATTCACCCCTCCACTTT
d_call: -
v_call: TRBV11-1
j_call: TRBJ1-6
clone_size: many

cdr3_aa: CASSANPQWGAQTDTQYF
cdr3_nt: TGTGCCAGCAGCGCTAACCCTCAGTGGGGGGCGCAGACAGATACGCAGTATTTT
d_call: -
v_call: TRBV9
j_call: TRBJ2-3
clone_size: few

cdr3_aa: CASSQDLEGAGVTQYF
cdr3_nt: TGTGCCAGCAGCCAAGATTTAGAGGGAGCGGGGGTTACGCAGTATTTT
d_call: TRBD2
v_call: TRBV3-1
j_call: TRBJ2-3
clone_size: few

cdr3_aa: CASSSRNTIYF
cdr3_nt: TGTGCCAGCAGTTCGAGAAACACCATATATTTT
d_call: -
v_call: TRBV6-2/TRBV6-3
j_call: TRBJ1-3
clone_size: few

cdr3_aa: CASSYYRQGDGYTF
cdr3_nt: TGTGCCAGCAGTTATTACCGCCAAGGGGACGGCTACACCTTC
d_call: -
v_call: TRBV6-2/TRBV6-3
j_call: TRBJ1-2
clone_size: -

cdr3_aa: CASSPRGGSNQPQHF
cdr3_nt: TGTGCCAGCAGCCCCAGGGGTGGTAGCAATCAGCCCCAGCATTTT
d_call: -
v_call: TRBV3-1
j_call: TRBJ1-5
clone_size: -

cdr3_aa: CASSPWEPRTTGYTF
cdr3_nt: TGTGCCAGCAGTCCATGGGAGCCTCGGACTACGGGCTACACCTTC
d_call: -
v_call: TRBV6-6
j_call: TRBJ1-2
clone_size: many

cdr3_aa: CSAPNRGMESNQPQHF
cdr3_nt: TGCAGTGCTCCCAATCGGGGAATGGAAAGCAATCAGCCCCAGCATTTT
d_call: -
v_call: TRBV20-1
j_call: TRBJ1-5
clone_size: -

cdr3_aa: CASSARGRGLEQYF
cdr3_nt: TGTGCCAGCAGCGCTCGGGGCAGGGGGCTCGAGCAGTACTTC
d_call: TRBD1
v_call: TRBV11-2
j_call: TRBJ2-7
clone_size: many

cdr3_aa: CASSQGAGYEQYF
cdr3_nt: TGCGCCAGCAGCCAGGGTGCAGGCTACGAGCAGTACTTC
d_call: -
v_call: TRBV4-1
j_call: TRBJ2-7
clone_size: many

cdr3_aa: CASSLVGAGTQYF
cdr3_nt: TGTGCCAGCAGCTTAGTCGGGGCAGGGACGCAGTATTTT
d_call: -
v_call: TRBV7-2
j_call: TRBJ2-3
clone_size: -

cdr3_aa: CASSLGGYQPQHF
cdr3_nt: TGTGCCAGCAGCTTGGGAGGATATCAGCCCCAGCATTTT
d_call: -
v_call: TRBV5-6
j_call: TRBJ1-5
clone_size: many

cdr3_aa: CASSFASDQPQHF
cdr3_nt: TGTGCCAGCAGTTTTGCTTCCGATCAGCCCCAGCATTTT
d_call: -
v_call: TRBV6-2/TRBV6-3
j_call: TRBJ1-5
clone_size: few

cdr3_aa: CASSFPPYGDGNTIYF
cdr3_nt: TGTGCCAGCAGTTTCCCGCCTTATGGAGACGGGAACACCATATATTTT
d_call: -
v_call: TRBV6-6
j_call: TRBJ1-3
clone_size: -

cdr3_aa: CASSLSPGEGYGYTF
cdr3_nt: TGCGCCAGCAGTCTCTCCCCAGGGGAGGGGTATGGCTACACCTTC
d_call: -
v_call: TRBV4-1
j_call: TRBJ1-2
clone_size: -

cdr3_aa: CASSPRRDSEPGDQPQHF
cdr3_nt: TGTGCCAGCAGCCCCCGTAGGGACAGCGAGCCGGGTGATCAGCCCCAGCATTTT
d_call: TRBD1
v_call: TRBV14
j_call: TRBJ1-5
clone_size: few

cdr3_aa: CASSQDPRSNQPQHF
cdr3_nt: TGTGCCAGCAGCCAAGACCCACGGAGCAATCAGCCCCAGCATTTT
d_call: -
v_call: TRBV5-5
j_call: TRBJ1-5
clone_size: -

cdr3_aa: CASSQDSGASGDTQYF
cdr3_nt: TGTGCCAGCAGCCAAGACAGCGGGGCTTCCGGCGATACGCAGTATTTT
d_call: TRBD2
v_call: TRBV4-2
j_call: TRBJ2-3
clone_size: -

cdr3_aa: CASSPSQGAIQETQYF
cdr3_nt: TGCGCCAGCAGCCCCTCCCAGGGGGCAATCCAAGAGACCCAGTACTTC
d_call: TRBD1
v_call: TRBV5-1
j_call: TRBJ2-5
clone_size: -

cdr3_aa: CASSQASGTAANYGYTF
cdr3_nt: TGTGCCAGCAGCCAGGCTTCCGGGACAGCCGCTAACTATGGCTACACCTTC
d_call: TRBD1
v_call: TRBV4-2
j_call: TRBJ1-2
clone_size: -

cdr3_aa: CAISYPTQGSVATTYEQYF
cdr3_nt: TGTGCCATTTCTTACCCCACACAGGGTTCAGTGGCGACGACCTACGAGCAGTACTTC
d_call: -
v_call: TRBV6-2/TRBV6-3
j_call: TRBJ2-7
clone_size: -

cdr3_aa: CASRGVHTEAFF
cdr3_nt: TGTGCCAGCAGAGGGGTACACACTGAAGCTTTCTTT
d_call: -
v_call: TRBV12-3/TRBV12-4
j_call: TRBJ1-1
clone_size: few

cdr3_aa: CASSPGTGEGNTIYF
cdr3_nt: TGTGCCAGCAGCCCCGGGACAGGAGAAGGAAACACCATATATTTT
d_call: TRBD1
v_call: TRBV12-3/TRBV12-4
j_call: TRBJ1-3
clone_size: few

cdr3_aa: CASRGLFNEQFF
cdr3_nt: TGTGCCAGCAGGGGCCTCTTCAATGAGCAGTTCTTC
d_call: -
v_call: TRBV2
j_call: TRBJ2-1
clone_size: many

cdr3_aa: CASSRTGITNNSPLHF
cdr3_nt: TGTGCCAGCAGTCGGACAGGCATAACCAATAATTCACCCCTCCACTTT
d_call: TRBD1
v_call: TRBV6-5
j_call: TRBJ1-6
clone_size: -

cdr3_aa: CSALAQVGQPQHF
cdr3_nt: TGCAGTGCACTGGCCCAGGTCGGTCAGCCCCAGCATTTT
d_call: -
v_call: TRBV20-1
j_call: TRBJ1-5
clone_size: many

cdr3_aa: CASCLTENTEAFF
cdr3_nt: TGTGCCAGCTGCTTGACAGAGAACACTGAAGCTTTCTTT
d_call: -
v_call: TRBV6-1
j_call: TRBJ1-1
clone_size: few

cdr3_aa: CASSPIRGANQPQHF
cdr3_nt: TGTGCCAGCAGTCCTATAAGGGGGGCAAATCAGCCCCAGCATTTT
d_call: -
v_call: TRBV27
j_call: TRBJ1-5
clone_size: many

cdr3_aa: CASSRRGLIGDTQYF
cdr3_nt: TGTGCCAGCAGCCGACGGGGTCTCATCGGAGATACGCAGTATTTT
d_call: -
v_call: TRBV6-2/TRBV6-3
j_call: TRBJ2-3
clone_size: -

cdr3_aa: CASSQDVGGGALDEQFF
cdr3_nt: TGCGCCAGCAGCCAAGATGTGGGCGGGGGGGCGTTGGATGAGCAGTTCTTC
d_call: TRBD2
v_call: TRBV4-3
j_call: TRBJ2-1
clone_size: many

cdr3_aa: CASSMDSLYGYTF
cdr3_nt: TGTGCCAGCAGCATGGACAGCCTCTATGGCTACACCTTC
d_call: -
v_call: TRBV7-9
j_call: TRBJ1-2
clone_size: -

cdr3_aa: CASSSYDRPYDF
cdr3_nt: TGTGCCAGCAGTTCGTACGACAGGCCCTACGACTTC
d_call: -
v_call: TRBV28
j_call: TRBJ2-5
clone_size: few

cdr3_aa: CASSPNTDNTEAFF
cdr3_nt: TGTGCCAGCTCACCAAATACCGATAACACTGAAGCTTTCTTT
d_call: -
v_call: TRBV18
j_call: TRBJ1-1
clone_size: few

cdr3_aa: CSARDLSGGVLNEQFF
cdr3_nt: TGCAGTGCTAGAGACCTTAGCGGGGGGGTTCTTAATGAGCAGTTCTTC
d_call: TRBD2
v_call: TRBV20-1
j_call: TRBJ2-1
clone_size: many

cdr3_aa: CASSAPGTGGNQPQHF
cdr3_nt: TGTGCCAGCAGTGCACCCGGGACAGGTGGCAATCAGCCCCAGCATTTT
d_call: TRBD1
v_call: TRBV2
j_call: TRBJ1-5
clone_size: -

cdr3_aa: CAGTGLAAYEQYF
cdr3_nt: TGTGCCGGAACGGGACTAGCGGCCTACGAGCAGTACTTC
d_call: TRBD2
v_call: TRBV2
j_call: TRBJ2-7
clone_size: few

cdr3_aa: CASSYFGNTEAFF
cdr3_nt: TGTGCCAGCAGTTACTTTGGGAACACTGAAGCTTTCTTT
d_call: -
v_call: TRBV6-5
j_call: TRBJ1-1
clone_size: few

cdr3_aa: CASSFEVGGYTF
cdr3_nt: TGTGCCAGCAGTTTCGAGGTTGGTGGCTACACCTTC
d_call: -
v_call: TRBV28
j_call: TRBJ1-2
clone_size: few

cdr3_aa: CASSQSARGNQPQHF
cdr3_nt: TGTGCCAGCAGCCAATCCGCCAGGGGCAATCAGCCCCAGCATTTT
d_call: -
v_call: TRBV16
j_call: TRBJ1-5
clone_size: few

cdr3_aa: CSVEDGSSGGETQYF
cdr3_nt: TGCAGCGTTGAAGATGGGTCTAGCGGGGGAGAGACCCAGTACTTC
d_call: TRBD2
v_call: TRBV29-1
j_call: TRBJ2-5
clone_size: few

cdr3_aa: CASSEEGTTLYGYTF
cdr3_nt: TGTGCCAGCAGTGAAGAAGGGACAACACTCTATGGCTACACCTTC
d_call: -
v_call: TRBV2
j_call: TRBJ1-2
clone_size: few

cdr3_aa: CASSLSGSSSYNEQFF
cdr3_nt: TGCGCCAGCAGCCTCAGTGGCTCCAGCTCCTACAATGAGCAGTTCTTC
d_call: -
v_call: TRBV4-3
j_call: TRBJ2-1
clone_size: few

cdr3_aa: CASSWTGANQPQHF
cdr3_nt: TGTGCCAGCAGTTGGACAGGCGCGAATCAGCCCCAGCATTTT
d_call: TRBD1
v_call: TRBV6-5
j_call: TRBJ1-5
clone_size: -

cdr3_aa: CSAGGKETQYF
cdr3_nt: TGCAGCGCAGGGGGTAAAGAGACCCAGTACTTC
d_call: TRBD1
v_call: TRBV29-1
j_call: TRBJ2-5
clone_size: many

cdr3_aa: CATSRPPEGYTF
cdr3_nt: TGTGCCACCAGCCGGCCGCCTGAGGGCTACACCTTC
d_call: -
v_call: TRBV15
j_call: TRBJ1-2
clone_size: -

cdr3_aa: CASSLTEAFF
cdr3_nt: TGTGCCAGCAGCTTAACTGAAGCTTTCTTT
d_call: -
v_call: TRBV28
j_call: TRBJ1-1
clone_size: -

cdr3_aa: CSVETSLWDTQYF
cdr3_nt: TGCAGCGTTGAAACTAGCCTATGGGATACGCAGTATTTT
d_call: -
v_call: TRBV29-1
j_call: TRBJ2-3
clone_size: -